Listed below are T cell receptor beta chains from one sample, sequenced in a study of cytomegalovirus exposure and HLA in healthy donors. This table comes from immunoSEQ multiplex PCR, and its TCRdb copy is limited to in-frame clones, with some not included. Here the sample spans 130,000 or so clones, around two thirds being singletons. Sequencing input: PBMCs. These receptors came from a woman in her 40s in good health and CMV-seronegative. Both conserved end residues are part of each CDR3. A D gene is named only where the DNA matches it firmly. Clone size appears in some rows only: once, few, many, or a class for an expanded clone.

V gene	clone size	D gene	J gene	CDR3 length	CDR3 DNA	CDR3 protein
TRBV9	-	TRBD1	TRBJ1-1	13	TGTGCCAGCAGCGGCCGACAGGGGGCTGAAGCTTTCTTT	CASSGRQGAEAFF
TRBV7-2	few	TRBD1	TRBJ1-1	13	TGTGCCAGCAGCCCGTTTACGACAGGGAAAGCTTTCTTT	CASSPFTTGKAFF
TRBV5-1	-	TRBD1	TRBJ1-3	14	TGCGCCAGCAGCTTGGGGGACAGCCGAAACACCATATATTTT	CASSLGDSRNTIYF
TRBV18	-	-	TRBJ1-2	16	TGTGCCAGCTCACCGGATTCTCCGGGGGACCCCGATGGCTACACCTTC	CASSPDSPGDPDGYTF
TRBV5-4	-	TRBD1	TRBJ1-2	14	TGTGCCAGCAGCCATCTACAGGGGGAGGGGGGCTACACCTTC	CASSHLQGEGGYTF
TRBV30	once	-	TRBJ1-5	13	TGTGCCTGGACTCCAGGGGGCAATCAGCCCCAGCATTTT	CAWTPGGNQPQHF
TRBV18	-	TRBD1	TRBJ2-4	15	TGTGCCAGCTCACCATGGACAGGGCTCGATAGCATTCAGTACTTC	CASSPWTGLDSIQYF
TRBV19	-	-	TRBJ1-2	13	TGTGCCAGTAGTATAGAGAAGTCGCGCGGCTACACCTTC	CASSIEKSRGYTF
TRBV18	-	-	TRBJ1-1	17	TGTGCCAGCTCACCAGAGTCTGGAACAGGGATCGGCACTGAAGCTTTCTTT	CASSPESGTGIGTEAFF
TRBV4-3	few	-	TRBJ1-3	14	TGCGCCAGCAGCCAGGACTACTCTGGAAACACCATATATTTT	CASSQDYSGNTIYF
TRBV18	-	-	TRBJ2-2	15	TGTGCCAGCTCACACGGACAGAGGTACACCGGGGAGCTGTTTTTT	CASSHGQRYTGELFF
TRBV6-5	-	TRBD1	TRBJ2-7	15	TGTGCCAGCAGTTTAGGACAGGGTCGCCCCTACGAGCAGTACTTC	CASSLGQGRPYEQYF
TRBV28	-	-	TRBJ2-2	14	TGTGCCAGCAGGGAACAGACAGGAGTAGCTTCCCTGTTTTTT	CASREQTGVASLFF
TRBV6-1	few	-	TRBJ1-5	15	TGTGCCAGCAGTAACAAGCGCCATAGCAATCAGCCCCAGCATTTT	CASSNKRHSNQPQHF
TRBV5-6	-	-	TRBJ2-7	14	TGTGCCAGCAGCTACAGGGTTTCCCTCTACGAGCAGTACTTC	CASSYRVSLYEQYF
TRBV5-6	-	-	TRBJ2-6	18	TGTGCCAGCAGCTTGGTAGGGACAAGCAAATCTGGGGCCAACGTCCTGACTTTC	CASSLVGTSKSGANVLTF
TRBV28	few	TRBD1	TRBJ2-7	14	TGTGCCAGCAATAGGGACAGGGATATGAAAAAGCAGTACTTC	CASNRDRDMKKQYF
TRBV9	-	-	TRBJ1-1	13	TGTGCCAGCAGCGCTGACACGAACACTGAAGCTTTCTTT	CASSADTNTEAFF
TRBV23-1	-	TRBD1	TRBJ2-3	16	TGCGCCAGCAGTCATGGTTTGGACAGGGGGCCAGATACGCAGTATTTT	CASSHGLDRGPDTQYF
TRBV11-2	-	TRBD2	TRBJ2-7	16	TGTGCCAGCAGCTCACCGCTATCGGGGGGGTTGGGCGAGCAGTACTTC	CASSSPLSGGLGEQYF
TRBV7-2	-	-	TRBJ1-1	15	TGTGCCAGCAGCTTAAGGGGCCCCACGAACACTGAAGCTTTCTTT	CASSLRGPTNTEAFF
TRBV27	-	-	TRBJ1-1	14	TGTGCCAGCAGTCTACAGGGTTGGGTCACTGAAGCTTTCTTT	CASSLQGWVTEAFF
TRBV7-6	-	TRBD2	TRBJ2-1	15	TGTGCCAGCAGCCAGACTAGCGGTACCTACAATGAGCAGTTCTTC	CASSQTSGTYNEQFF
TRBV10-3	-	TRBD1	TRBJ2-5	16	TGTGCCATCAGTGAGGGGACAGGGGGCGAGGGGGAGACCCAGTACTTC	CAISEGTGGEGETQYF
TRBV9	-	-	TRBJ2-2	14	TGTGCCAGCAGCGGCGGTCATTACACCGGGGAGCTGTTTTTT	CASSGGHYTGELFF
TRBV2	-	-	TRBJ2-1	13	TGTGCCAGCAGTGAGTGGCAGGGCGATGAGCAGTTCTTC	CASSEWQGDEQFF
TRBV27	once	TRBD1	TRBJ2-2	14	TGTGCCAGCAGTGTAAGACAGGGCACCGGGGAGCTGTTTTTT	CASSVRQGTGELFF